These 17 T cell receptor beta chains originate from one sample sequenced in a study of T cells in Graves' hyperthyroidism and ophthalmopathy. Amplification of TCR beta CDR3 regions used RNA as the template. Carried out on the TCR CDR3, a first-round RT-PCR used the HTBI primer set. TCRdb itself ran the multiplex PCR reads through MiXCR, one entry per CDR3 protein. The table shows some 600,000 distinct CDR3 sequences, with more than 11% occurring only once. Source material: blood. The receptors derive from a woman aged 25 to 45 with Graves' hyperthyroidism that later progressed to Graves' ophthalmopathy.

V is TRBV7-9 and J is TRBJ2-5; tentatively, D is TRBD1 (8 bases). Per the germline V gene, CDR1 is SEHNR and CDR2 is FQNEAQ (reference sequence). The CDR3 has 14 amino acids. V was shortened by 6 bases and J by 4 bases, with 15 bases between the two germline ends. The CDR3 DNA is TGTGCCAGCAGGGGGGGGGGGACAGGAGAGACCCAGTACTTC. It yields the protein CASRGGGTGETQYF.

The chain couples TRBV20-1 to TRBJ2-7; D possibly matches TRBD1 or TRBD2 (5 bases each). V dropped 3 bases and J dropped 3 bases, with 12 bases sitting between them. The CDR3 contains 13 residues. Germline V CDR1 and CDR2: DFQATT, SNEGSKA (reference sequence). The CDR3 here is CSASPRGDYEQYF. Written as DNA, the CDR3 is TGCAGTGCTAGCCCCCGGGGCGACTACGAGCAGTACTTC.

The V call is TRBV3-1, the J call TRBJ1-3, with 8 bases that match TRBD1. From germline, CDR1 is LGHDT and CDR2 YNNKEL (reference sequence). The CDR3 extends over 15 amino acids. V gave up 3 bases and J gave up 3 bases; unmatched junction bases: 4. The CDR3 bases are TGTGCCAGCAGCCACCGGACAGGGATTGGAAACACCATATATTTT. It specifies CASSHRTGIGNTIYF. Full variable domain (outside the CDR3, taken from reference TRBV3-1 and TRBJ1-3): DTAVSQTPKYLVTQMGNDKSIKCEQNLGHDTMYWYKQDSKKFLKIMFSYNNKELIINETVPNRFSPKSPDKAHLNLHINSLELGDSAVYFCASSHRTGIGNTIYFGEGSWLTVV.

This clonotype has more than one count but fewer than ten. The CDR3 nucleotides read TGTGCCACCGAACAGGGAGTTGGCAATCAGCCCCAGCATTTT. Protein: CATEQGVGNQPQHF. The chain uses TRBV28 and TRBJ1-5, with D possibly matching TRBD1 (6 bases). The CDR3 has 14 residues. Trimming cost V 10 bases and J 2 bases, with 15 bases left between them. The germline V gene encodes CDR1 MDHEN and CDR2 SYDVKM.

The chain uses TRBV5-1 and TRBJ2-1; D tentatively fits TRBD1 or TRBD2 (6 bases each). Trimming removed 0 bases at V and 3 bases at J, with 13 bases between. The germline gives CDR1 SGHRS, CDR2 YFSETQ. This CDR3 is 16 amino acids long. The CDR3 nucleotides are TGCGCCAGCAGCTTGGCGGCGCGGGGACACTACAATGAGCAGTTCTTC. Translating it yields CASSLAARGHYNEQFF.

This clonotype was seen a few times. The V call is TRBV29-1, the J call TRBJ1-1; unclear D gene. Germline assignment: CDR1 SQVTM and CDR2 ANQGSEA. The CDR3 totals 13 residues. Trimming left V 2 bases short and J 1 base short, with 8 bases between. The CDR3 region has the DNA TGCAGCGTTGAATACATGAGGAACACTGAAGCTTTCTTT. Amino acid sequence: CSVEYMRNTEAFF.

The table lists this clonotype with many counts. The V gene is TRBV19, the J gene TRBJ2-3; 10 nucleotides align to TRBD2. Unmatched junction bases numbered 4, after V lost 7 bases and J lost 6 bases. Germline assignment: CDR1 LNHDA and CDR2 SQIVND (reference sequence). The CDR3 is 13 residues long. This CDR3 reads CASKAGGPDTQYF. The CDR3 DNA is TGTGCCAGTAAAGCGGGAGGGCCGGATACGCAGTATTTT.

There are many counts of this clonotype. This chain joins TRBV24-1 and TRBJ2-1; 8 bases are shared with TRBD2. Germline CDR1 and CDR2: KGHDR and SFDVKD. CDR3 length: 15 residues. Losses at the gene ends were 5 bases for V and 6 bases for J; bases not matched to a gene: 8. The CDR3 nucleotides are TGTGCCACCAGTGCCCCGGGACTAGGGTCCAATGAGCAGTTCTTC. This encodes CATSAPGLGSNEQFF.

This clonotype appeared many times. This rearrangement joins TRBV5-1 to TRBJ1-6; 9 bases are shared with TRBD1. The CDR3 loop spans 16 amino acids. Germline CDR1 and CDR2: SGHRS and YFSETQ. V lost 0 bases to trimming and J lost 6 bases; unmatched junction nucleotides: 4. The CDR3 protein is CASSLDGGQGNSPLHF. The CDR3 DNA reads as TGCGCCAGCAGCTTGGACGGGGGACAGGGTAATTCACCCCTCCACTTT.

The chain links TRBV19 to TRBJ2-4; 7 positions agree with TRBD2. The J segment lost 0 bases and the V segment lost 3 bases, leaving 5 bases of the junction unmatched. The germline V gene encodes CDR1 LNHDA and CDR2 SQIVND (reference sequence). This CDR3 is 16 amino acids long. The DNA for the CDR3 is TGTGCCAGTAGTATGTCTAGCGGACTAGCCAAAAACATTCAGTACTTC. The encoded protein is CASSMSSGLAKNIQYF.

This clonotype was detected ten times or more. A clone one base away is much larger, so this may be a read error. The chain combines TRBV7-2 with TRBJ2-7, with D maybe TRBD2 (6 bases). The length of the CDR3 is 15 residues. The V end lost 1 base, the J end lost 3 bases, and 13 bases lay between the germline ends. Germline V gives CDR1 SGHTA, CDR2 FQGNSA. The CDR3 nucleotides read TGTGCCAGCAGCTTAGTGGCTAGCGAGATCTACGAGCAGTACTTC. Translated, it gives CASSLVASEIYEQYF.

The chain employs TRBV30 and TRBJ1-6; D unresolved. V shed 6 bases and J shed 3 bases, with 18 bases lying between them. The germline V gene has CDR1 GTSNPN and CDR2 SVGIG (reference sequence). The CDR3 totals 16 residues. The CDR3 spells CACPETAEGYNSPLHF. The CDR3 DNA is TGTGCCTGTCCCGAAACTGCGGAAGGCTATAATTCACCCCTCCACTTT.

This chain links TRBV6-9 with TRBJ2-3; no firm D call. Germline loops: CDR1 MNHGY, CDR2 SVAAGI. CDR3 length: 12 residues. The V end was cut by 3 bases, the J end by 10 bases, with 11 bases between. CDR3 loop: CASSYQEGSQYF. In DNA, the CDR3 is TGTGCCAGCAGTTACCAGGAAGGTTCGCAGTATTTT.

Of note for this clonotype: This may be a read error: a much more frequent sequence differs by one nucleotide. This sequence joins TRBV15 and TRBJ2-3, with 8 bases matching TRBD2. The germline V gene has CDR1 LNHNV and CDR2 YYDKDF (reference sequence). This CDR3 comprises 18 residues. This CDR3 is CAISRDHFPAGDTDTQYF. The CDR3 nucleotides read TGTGCCATCAGCAGAGATCATTTCCCAGCGGGGGACACAGATACGCAGTATTTT.

This clonotype was counted at least ten times. The chain links TRBV28 to TRBJ1-2, with D possibly matching TRBD1 (6 bases). CDR1 is MDHEN, CDR2 SYDVKM, per germline. The CDR3 spans 13 residues. Deletions cut 7 bases from V and 3 bases from J, with 12 bases between. CDR3 sequence: CASNNGQYYGYTF. The CDR3 nucleotides read TGTGCCAGCAACAATGGACAGTACTATGGCTACACCTTC.

This clonotype came up many times. CDR3 nucleotide sequence: TGCGCCAGCAGTTGGGGAGGCAACCCCGGGGCCAACGTCCTGACTTTC. Translation gives CASSWGGNPGANVLTF. This chain links TRBV5-1 with TRBJ2-6; D is perhaps TRBD2 (6 bases). The CDR3 covers 16 residues. In germline, CDR1 is SGHRS, CDR2 YFSETQ. Trimming pared 5 bases from V and 4 bases from J, leaving 16 bases between. Full variable domain (missing parts from reference TRBV5-1 and TRBJ2-6): KAGVTQTPRYLIKTRGQQVTLSCSPISGHRSVSWYQQTPGQGLQFLFEYFSETQRNKGNFPGRFSGRQFSNSRSEMNVSTLELGDSALYLCASSWGGNPGANVLTFGAGSRLTVL.

To note about this clonotype: A much larger clone differs by one base, so this may be a read error. This rearrangement joins TRBV4-2 to TRBJ1-5; no clear D. From germline, CDR1 is LGHNA and CDR2 YNFKEQ. V lost 2 bases and J lost 5, with 16 bases in between. This CDR3 spans 16 amino acids. The CDR3 region is CASSQHTGEGHQPQHF. CDR3 DNA: TGTGCCAGCAGCCAACATACGGGAGAGGGCCATCAGCCCCAGCATTTT.